This entry lists 25 T cell receptor beta chains sequenced from one sample in a study of blood T cells in healthy people across ages. Alongside a J-beta primer mix, a sample-barcoded 5' primer served in a second PCR lasting about 7 to 12 cycles. TCRdb independently ran MiXCR on the 5' RACE reads; one entry per CDR3 protein. This sample has fewer than 2 million distinct CDR3 sequences, with 39% found just once. Sequencing was done on a sample of blood. The receptors were gathered from a human donor in good health.

The J gene is TRBJ1-5, the V gene TRBV5-6; no clear D. Looked up from germline, CDR1 is SGHDT and CDR2 is YYEEEE. V lost 0 bases and J lost 4, with 14 bases in between. CDR3 size: 16 residues. In DNA, the CDR3 is TGTGCCAGCAGCTTGGGTGGGTACGGGAAAAATCAGCCCCAGCATTTT. Its translation: CASSLGGYGKNQPQHF. The entire variable domain, with the rest obtained from reference TRBV5-6 and TRBJ1-5, is as follows: DAGVTQSPTHLIKTRGQQVTLRCSPKSGHDTVSWYQQALGQGPQFIFQYYEEEERQRGNFPDRFSGHQFPNYSSELNVNALLLGDSALYLCASSLGGYGKNQPQHFGDGTRLSIL.

This chain connects TRBV6-6 to TRBJ1-1; D not resolved. CDR3 size: 11 residues. With 8 bases removed from V and 11 bases from J, the gap between germline ends came to 15 bases. Per the germline V gene, CDR1 is MNHNY and CDR2 is SVGAGI (reference sequence). Written as DNA, the CDR3 is TGTGCCAGCTGTGTACCGGGGTTCGCTTTCTTT. The encoded protein is CASCVPGFAFF.

This clonotype was observed a few times. The CDR3 spells CASSYSDQGSETQYF. In DNA form, the CDR3 reads TGTGCCAGCAGTTACTCGGATCAGGGTAGTGAGACCCAGTACTTC. The rearrangement joins TRBV6-8 to TRBJ2-5; TRBD1 is a possible D gene (5 bases). This CDR3 is built from 15 residues. Germline CDR1 reads MNHGY; CDR2 reads SAAAGT. Trimming removed 0 bases at V and 5 bases at J, with 13 bases between.

This clonotype has a handful of counts. The chain joins TRBV18 to TRBJ2-7; weak D call: TRBD1 (6 bases). CDR3 length: 16 amino acids. V gave up 0 bases and J gave up 6 bases, with 18 bases separating them. In germline, CDR1 is KGHSH, CDR2 LQKENI. The CDR3 region is CASSPPSAPGESEQYF. Written as DNA, the CDR3 is TGTGCCAGCTCACCACCAAGCGCGCCAGGGGAGTCCGAGCAGTACTTC.

Notes on this clonotype: An end of the junction does not agree with germline; a read error may underlie this. This sequence joins TRBV11-2 and TRBJ2-1, with 11 nucleotides matching TRBD2. Looked up from germline, CDR1 is SGHAT and CDR2 is FQNNGV. The CDR3 consists of 16 residues. CDR3 sequence (DNA): TGTGCCAACAGCTATTTGACTAGCGGGGCGTACAATGAGCAGTTCTTC. Its translation is CANSYLTSGAYNEQFF. The full variable domain, in which reference TRBV11-2 and TRBJ2-1 provide the parts outside the CDR3, is EAGVAQSPRYKIIEKRQSVAFWCNPISGHATLYWYQQILGQGPKLLIQFQNNGVVDDSQLPKDRFSAERLKGVDSTLKIQPAKLEDSAVYLCANSYLTSGAYNEQFFGPGTRLTVL.

The chain employs TRBV4-1 and TRBJ2-1; 11 bases align to TRBD2. Losses at the gene ends were 3 bases for V and 5 bases for J; bases not matched to a gene: 9. Germline V lookup: CDR1 MGHRA, CDR2 YSYEKL. This CDR3 contains 17 residues. CDR3 sequence (DNA): TGCGCCAGCAGCCATTGGGTGGCTAGCGGGGGGCACAATGAGCAGTTCTTC. Amino acid sequence: CASSHWVASGGHNEQFF.

Concerning this clonotype itself: A read error may produce the germline difference seen at one junction end. The V call is TRBV6-6, the J call TRBJ2-7; D might be TRBD1 or TRBD2, each matching 6 bases. The end of the DNA is better explained by TRBJ2-5, so the J call may be wrong. The germline V gene encodes CDR1 MNHNY and CDR2 SVGAGI (reference sequence). The CDR3 length is 15 residues. CDR3 residues: CAGSYTEEGGETQYF. The CDR3 coding sequence is TGCGCCGGCAGTTACACGGAGGAGGGGGGAGAGACCCAGTACTTC.

To note about this clonotype: One junction end does not reproduce the germline sequence, and a read error may be involved. V gene TRBV4-1 combines with J gene TRBJ2-5, with 8 bases fitting TRBD2. From germline, CDR1 is MGHRA and CDR2 YSYEKL. This CDR3 spans 17 amino acids. The chain's CDR3 is CASSQDKGSAGGEAQYF. In DNA form, the CDR3 reads TGCGCCAGCAGCCAAGATAAAGGGTCCGCGGGAGGAGAGGCCCAGTACTTC.

The rearrangement joins TRBV6-1 to TRBJ1-1, with 8 bases lining up with TRBD1. The V segment lost 8 bases and the J segment 1 base; nucleotides outside the gene matches: 3. Germline CDR1 reads MNHNS; CDR2 reads SASEGT. The CDR3 loop spans 13 amino acids. The CDR3 DNA reads TGTGCCAGCCAGACAGGGGCGAACACTGAAGCTTTCTTT. The encoded protein is CASQTGANTEAFF.

V is TRBV13 and J is TRBJ2-5; no clear D gene. The CDR3 has 14 residues. CDR1 and CDR2 from the germline V gene are PRHDT and FYEKMQ (reference sequence). Trimming pared 5 bases from V and 1 base from J, leaving 11 bases between. CDR3 DNA sequence: TGTGCCAGCAGCCCGAGACGGACCCAAGAGACCCAGTACTTC. This gives the protein CASSPRRTQETQYF.

The DNA of the CDR3 is TGCAGTGCTAGGAGACTATTTCCGGGCCACTCAGATACGCAGTATTTT. It translates to CSARRLFPGHSDTQYF. V usage is TRBV20-1 and J usage is TRBJ2-3; weak D call: TRBD2 (5 bases). Germline V gives CDR1 DFQATT, CDR2 SNEGSKA (reference sequence). V dropped 3 bases and J dropped 4 bases, with 20 bases sitting between them. The CDR3 has 16 residues.

Points on this clonotype: This may arise from a read error, as a much more abundant clone is one base away. The chain employs TRBV28 and TRBJ1-2; 7 bases are shared with TRBD1. The V and J ends lost 8 bases and 2 bases, in that order; junction bases with no gene match: 2. This CDR3 region has 12 residues. The germline gives CDR1 MDHEN, CDR2 SYDVKM. The CDR3 protein is CASGGQNYGYTF. CDR3 bases: TGTGCCAGCGGGGGACAGAACTATGGCTACACCTTC.

CDR3 in amino acids: CASRHQTDPNTGELFF. CDR3 nucleotide sequence: TGTGCCAGCAGACACCAGACAGACCCGAACACCGGGGAGCTGTTTTTT. J is TRBJ2-2 and V is TRBV11-1; D might be TRBD1 (5 bases). There are 16 residues in the CDR3. V was clipped by 6 bases and J by 0 bases, with 14 bases between them. Looked up from germline, CDR1 is SGHAT and CDR2 is FQDESV (reference sequence).

The gene calls are TRBV7-8 and TRBJ1-5; no firm D call. With 5 bases removed from V and 3 bases from J, the gap between germline ends came to 11 bases. CDR3 length: 14 residues. Looked up from germline, CDR1 is SGHVS and CDR2 is FQNEAQ. CDR3 coding DNA: TGTGCCAGCAGCCCCCGTACCCCCAATCAGCCCCAGCATTTT. It translates to CASSPRTPNQPQHF.

In its sample, this clonotype was seen many times. The chain uses TRBV24-1 and TRBJ2-5; tentative D call: TRBD2 (7 bases). The CDR3 has 12 amino acids. Trimming removed 9 bases from V and 5 bases from J, with 12 bases in between. Germline V gene data show CDR1 as KGHDR and CDR2 as SFDVKD. The DNA of the CDR3 is TGTGCCACCGGAGGGGGAGGGGAGACCCAGTACTTC. It specifies CATGGGGETQYF.

V and J are TRBV20-1 and TRBJ2-7; 8 bases align to TRBD2. CDR3 length: 13 amino acids. V trimming: 5 bases; J trimming: 0 bases; junction bases outside the gene matches: 3. Germline V gives CDR1 DFQATT, CDR2 SNEGSKA (reference sequence). This chain's CDR3 is CSALSGDSYEQYF. The CDR3 DNA follows: TGCAGTGCTCTTAGCGGGGACTCCTACGAGCAGTACTTC.

A few counts support this clonotype. V usage is TRBV11-2 and J usage is TRBJ1-2, with 10 nucleotides matching TRBD1. The CDR3 sequence is 14 residues long. CDR1 is SGHAT and CDR2 is FQNNGV in the germline V gene. The V and J ends lost 6 bases and 11 bases, in that order; junction bases with no gene match: 12. The CDR3 loop reads CASSQTRQGAPYTF. CDR3 bases: TGTGCCAGCAGTCAGACAAGACAGGGGGCCCCATACACCTTC.

The table lists this clonotype with a few counts. The chain carries TRBV5-1 and TRBJ1-2; 7 nucleotides line up with TRBD1. The CDR3 covers 14 residues. From germline, CDR1 is SGHRS and CDR2 YFSETQ. The V and J ends lost 5 bases and 4 bases, in that order; junction bases with no gene match: 8. The chain's CDR3 is CASRLRTGLYGYTF. As DNA, the CDR3 is TGCGCCAGCAGGTTGCGGACAGGCCTCTATGGCTACACCTTC.

The J gene is TRBJ2-1, the V gene TRBV9, with TRBD2 matching over 9 bases. The CDR3 covers 14 residues. Germline V gives CDR1 SGDLS, CDR2 YYNGEE. The ends lost 0 bases at V and 8 bases at J; junction bases unmatched: 3. The chain's CDR3 is CASSVEVAGDEQFF. Here the CDR3 DNA reads TGTGCCAGCAGCGTAGAGGTAGCGGGGGATGAGCAGTTCTTC.

The V call is TRBV11-2, the J call TRBJ2-3, with TRBD2 as a possible D gene (5 bases). The CDR3 is 14 amino acids. Germline-derived CDR1 and CDR2 are SGHAT and FQNNGV. The V gene lost 1 base and the J gene lost 6 bases, with 11 bases spanning the gap. This chain's CDR3 is CASSLGFEGDTQYF. The DNA of the CDR3 is TGTGCCAGCAGCTTAGGATTCGAGGGCGATACGCAGTATTTT.

This chain joins TRBV7-2 and TRBJ2-5; D is ambiguous. The J call could be wrong; TRBJ2-7 is a better fit for the DNA end. The germline CDR1 and CDR2 sequences are SGHTA and FQGNSA. CDR3 length equals 16 residues. CDR3 sequence reads: CASSLVSRTSTYEQYF. Written as DNA, the CDR3 is TGTGCCAGCAGCTTAGTATCCAGGACCTCGACCTACGAGCAGTACTTC.

The gene calls are TRBV12-3 or TRBV12-4 and TRBJ1-2; a weak D match, TRBD1 (5 bases). Trimming removed 6 bases from V and 4 bases from J, with 9 bases in between. CDR3 length: 12 amino acids. CDR3 sequence reads: CASSRGTYGYTF. In DNA form, the CDR3 reads TGTGCCAGCAGCCGGGGGACCTATGGCTACACCTTC.

This clonotype appeared once. The chain uses TRBV4-2 and TRBJ2-1, with D possibly matching TRBD2 (6 bases). The CDR3 is 13 residues long. The germline gives CDR1 LGHNA, CDR2 YNFKEQ. Trimming stripped 1 base from V and 7 bases from J, with 8 bases between. CDR3 DNA: TGTGCCAGCAGCCAAGGGGCGGGGAATGAGCAGTTCTTC. Its translation is CASSQGAGNEQFF.

This clonotype was detected many times. The chain has TRBV5-1 and TRBJ2-5, with 7 bases aligning to TRBD1. Germline V gene data show CDR1 as SGHRS and CDR2 as YFSETQ. The CDR3 contains 14 residues. Germline trimming cut 3 bases from V and 2 bases from J; bases unmatched to any gene: 4. The CDR3: CASSWTGQQETQYF. CDR3 nucleotides: TGCGCCAGCAGCTGGACAGGACAGCAAGAGACCCAGTACTTC.

The chain is built from TRBV12-3 or TRBV12-4 and TRBJ1-5; D gene uncertain. The CDR3 consists of 13 residues. The V and J ends lost 5 bases and 4 bases respectively, with 9 bases between them. In DNA, the CDR3 is TGTGCCAGCAGTAAACGTCTAAATCAGCCCCAGCATTTT. This sequence encodes CASSKRLNQPQHF.